The 2 T cell receptor beta chains given below trace back to one sample, sequenced in a study of blood T cells in healthy people across ages. Sample-barcoded 5' priming and a J-beta primer mix drove a second PCR of 7 to 11 cycles. TCRdb ran MiXCR on the 5' RACE reads and lists one entry per CDR3 protein. The top ten clones hold under 3% of a sample with around 800,000 distinct CDR3 sequences, approximately 24% of them seen once. A further study also used this sample, focusing on T cells of mothers and their children.

Sequencing was performed on blood. The receptors stem from a boy between 5 and 17 years old in good health.

The V and J genes are TRBV12-3 or TRBV12-4 and TRBJ2-1; tentatively, D is TRBD2 (7 bases). The CDR3 sequence is 17 residues long. V lost 5 bases and J lost 10, with 27 bases in between. The CDR3 spells CASSDQGLGTSDEEQFF. In DNA, the CDR3 is TGTGCCAGCAGTGACCAGGGGTTGGGAACTAGCGATGAAGAGCAGTTCTTC.

This clonotype has a handful of counts. The V and J genes are TRBV28 and TRBJ2-3; 8 bases are shared with TRBD2. The V gene's germline CDR1 is MDHEN and CDR2 SYDVKM. V dropped 3 bases and J dropped 7; count of bases not matched to a gene: 24. This CDR3 spans 20 amino acids. The CDR3 loop is CASSFAGTSGPRLAGYTQYF. The DNA for the CDR3 is TGTGCCAGCAGTTTCGCCGGGACTAGTGGGCCCCGATTAGCGGGGTATACGCAGTATTTT.